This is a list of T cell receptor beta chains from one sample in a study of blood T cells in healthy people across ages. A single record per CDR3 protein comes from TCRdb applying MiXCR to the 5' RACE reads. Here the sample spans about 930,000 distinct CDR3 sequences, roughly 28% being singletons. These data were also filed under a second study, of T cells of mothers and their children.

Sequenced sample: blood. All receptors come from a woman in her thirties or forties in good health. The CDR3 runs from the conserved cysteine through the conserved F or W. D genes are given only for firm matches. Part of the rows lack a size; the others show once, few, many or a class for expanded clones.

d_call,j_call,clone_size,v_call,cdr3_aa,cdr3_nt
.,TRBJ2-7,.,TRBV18,CASSGRAGASEQYF,TGTGCCAGCTCAGGGCGGGCAGGGGCCTCCGAGCAGTACTTC
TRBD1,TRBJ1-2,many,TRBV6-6,CATESQGNYGYTF,TGTGCCACCGAATCACAGGGGAACTATGGCTACACCTTC
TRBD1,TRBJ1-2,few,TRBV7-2,CASSTFDRGRGYTF,TGTGCCAGCAGCACATTCGACAGGGGGCGGGGCTACACCTTC
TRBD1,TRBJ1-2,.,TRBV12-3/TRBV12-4,CASRAPGQGGYTF,TGTGCCAGCAGAGCTCCGGGACAGGGGGGCTACACCTTC
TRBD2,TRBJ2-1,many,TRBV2,CASRAGLADYNEQFF,TGTGCCAGCAGGGCCGGACTAGCGGACTACAATGAGCAGTTCTTC
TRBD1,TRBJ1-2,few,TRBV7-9,CASTDPGQLYGYTF,TGTGCCAGCACCGATCCGGGACAGCTGTATGGCTACACCTTC
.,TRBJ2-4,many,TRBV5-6,CASSTDVAKNIQYF,TGTGCCAGCAGCACGGACGTTGCCAAAAACATTCAGTACTTC
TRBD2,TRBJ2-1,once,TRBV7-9,CASSSLVGGGIYNEQFF,TGTGCCAGCAGCTCCCTTGTTGGGGGGGGAATCTACAATGAGCAGTTCTTC
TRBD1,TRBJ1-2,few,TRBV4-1,CASSQEPIITGGYGYTF,TGCGCCAGCAGCCAAGAGCCTATCATCACAGGGGGCTATGGCTACACCTTC
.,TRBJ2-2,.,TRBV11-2,CASSEEVFTGELFF,TGTGCCAGCAGCGAGGAGGTATTCACCGGGGAGCTGTTTTTT
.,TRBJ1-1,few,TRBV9,CASSVIGNTEAFF,TGTGCCAGCAGCGTGATAGGGAACACTGAAGCTTTCTTT
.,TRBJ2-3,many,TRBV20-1,CSARDPIRGGDTDTQYF,TGCAGTGCTAGAGATCCCATCCGAGGGGGAGACACAGATACGCAGTATTTT
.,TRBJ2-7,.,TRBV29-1,CSVARSRGAEQYF,TGCAGCGTAGCCCGGTCCAGAGGGGCCGAGCAGTACTTC
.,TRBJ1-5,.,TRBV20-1,CSASNMGAYNNQPQHF,TGCAGTGCTAGTAACATGGGGGCATATAACAATCAGCCCCAGCATTTT
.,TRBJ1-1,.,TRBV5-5,CASSLVVSLNTEAFF,TGTGCCAGCAGCTTGGTTGTGTCCCTGAACACTGAAGCTTTCTTT
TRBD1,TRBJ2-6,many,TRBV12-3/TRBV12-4,CASSFGTGVSSGANVLTF,TGTGCCAGCAGTTTCGGGACAGGGGTGTCTTCTGGGGCCAACGTCCTGACTTTC
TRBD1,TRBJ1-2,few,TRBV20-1,CSASQGMRGGGYTF,TGCAGTGCTTCACAGGGGATGAGAGGGGGAGGCTACACCTTC
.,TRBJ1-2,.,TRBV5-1,CASSPSLRTHGYTF,TGCGCCAGCAGCCCAAGCCTCAGGACGCATGGCTACACCTTC
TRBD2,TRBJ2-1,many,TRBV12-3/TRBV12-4,CASSLAGEYNEQFF,TGTGCCAGCAGCTTAGCGGGGGAATACAATGAGCAGTTCTTC
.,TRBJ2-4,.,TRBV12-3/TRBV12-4,CASSTPGEGSVKNIQYF,TGTGCCAGCAGCACCCCTGGAGAGGGAAGTGTCAAAAACATTCAGTACTTC
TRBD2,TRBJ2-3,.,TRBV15,CATSKYGTSGGSTDTQYF,TGTGCCACCAGCAAATACGGGACTAGCGGGGGGAGCACAGATACGCAGTATTTT
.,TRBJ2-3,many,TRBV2,CASSGGYPLTDTQYF,TGTGCCAGCAGTGGAGGCTACCCCCTCACAGATACGCAGTATTTT
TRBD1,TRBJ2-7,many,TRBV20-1,CSAQKTGRVYEQYF,TGCAGTGCTCAGAAGACAGGGAGAGTCTACGAGCAGTACTTC
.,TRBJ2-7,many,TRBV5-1,CASSYGRYEQYF,TGCGCCAGCAGCTACGGACGCTACGAGCAGTACTTC
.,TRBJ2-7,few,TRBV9,CASSVVRVTSYERYF,TGTGCCAGCAGCGTAGTTCGGGTTACCTCCTACGAGCGGTACTTC
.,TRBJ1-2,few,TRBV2,CASSELTTSNYGYTF,TGTGCCAGCAGTGAACTGACAACCTCCAACTATGGCTACACCTTC
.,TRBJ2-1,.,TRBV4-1,CASSQEREFSYNEQFF,TGCGCCAGCAGCCAAGAAAGGGAATTCTCCTACAATGAGCAGTTCTTC
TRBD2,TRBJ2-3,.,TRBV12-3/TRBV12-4,CASVEGLAWGLGTDTQYF,TGTGCCAGCGTAGAGGGACTAGCCTGGGGACTTGGCACAGATACGCAGTATTTT
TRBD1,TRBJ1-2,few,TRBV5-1,CASTQGEVDYGYTF,TGCGCCAGCACTCAGGGGGAGGTTGACTATGGCTACACCTTC
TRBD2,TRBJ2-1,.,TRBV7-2,CASSLTIERGREQFF,TGTGCCAGCAGCTTGACCATTGAGCGGGGCAGGGAGCAGTTCTTC
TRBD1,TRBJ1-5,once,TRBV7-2,CASSSLTGTGVRQPQHF,TGTGCCAGCAGCTCTCTAACCGGGACAGGGGTGCGTCAGCCCCAGCATTTT
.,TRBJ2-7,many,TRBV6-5,CASSYEGGYEQYF,TGTGCCAGCAGTTACGAAGGGGGGTACGAGCAGTACTTC